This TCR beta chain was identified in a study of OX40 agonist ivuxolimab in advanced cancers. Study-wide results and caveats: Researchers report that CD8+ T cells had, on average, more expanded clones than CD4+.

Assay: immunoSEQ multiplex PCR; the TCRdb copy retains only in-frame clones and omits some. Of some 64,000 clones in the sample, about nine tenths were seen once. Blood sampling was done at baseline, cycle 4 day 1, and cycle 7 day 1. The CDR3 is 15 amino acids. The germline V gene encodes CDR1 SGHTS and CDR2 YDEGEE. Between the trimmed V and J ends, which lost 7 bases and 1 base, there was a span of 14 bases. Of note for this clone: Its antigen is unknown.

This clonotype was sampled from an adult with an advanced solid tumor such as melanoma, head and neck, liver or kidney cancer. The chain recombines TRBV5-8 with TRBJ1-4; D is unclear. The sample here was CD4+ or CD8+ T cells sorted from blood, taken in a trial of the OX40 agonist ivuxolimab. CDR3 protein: CASSERGLTNEKLFF. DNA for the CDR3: TGTGCCAGCTCCGAGCGGGGTTTAACTAATGAAAAACTGTTTTTT. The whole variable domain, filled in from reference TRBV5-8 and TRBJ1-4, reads EAGVTQSPTHLIKTRGQQATLRCSPISGHTSVYWYQQALGLGLQFLLWYDEGEERNRGNFPPRFSGRQFPNYSSELNVNALELEDSALYLCASSERGLTNEKLFFGSGTQLSVL.